The 2 T cell receptor beta chains given below trace back to one sample, sequenced in a study of circulating and synovial CD4+ cells in juvenile arthritis. Method: immunoSEQ multiplex PCR; TCRdb's copy keeps in-frame clones and lacks some. Of approximately 15,000 clones in the sample, 91% are singletons; the top ten hold approximately 0.7%. The sample comprised CD4+ T cells from blood. All receptors come from a human donor with juvenile idiopathic arthritis.

The chain uses TRBV7-2 and TRBJ2-7, with D perhaps matching TRBD2 (6 bases). The CDR3 spans 16 residues. The V gene's germline CDR1 is SGHTA and CDR2 FQGNSA. V lost 5 bases to trimming and J lost 1 base, with 18 bases between them. CDR3: CASSRDGGMVSYEQYF. The DNA of the CDR3 is TGTGCCAGCAGCAGAGACGGCGGGATGGTATCCTACGAGCAGTACTTC.

This sequence joins TRBV5-1 and TRBJ2-1; D is uncertain. The germline V and J ends were trimmed by 0 bases and 5 bases, with 24 bases remaining between them. Germline V CDR1 and CDR2: SGHRS, YFSETQ. The CDR3 runs 19 residues. CDR3 DNA: TGCGCCAGCAGCTTGGGCTCCTTGGAGAGGCAATATCGGGACAATGAGCAGTTCTTC. It encodes CASSLGSLERQYRDNEQFF.